Included here is one TCR beta chain sequence, with context. Its antigen is still unknown. This record comes from a study of shared clonotypes between healthy human individuals. Overall study context: The study used three CD4 naive, three CD4 memory, two CD8 naive and one CD8 memory plate per donor. Study-level findings and limits: It was expected that sequencing depth would affect clonotype sharing among donors.

Template for every sorted-subset replicate PCR totaled 200 to 250 ng DNA, 25,000 to 35,000 T cell genomes. Assay used: immunoSEQ multiplex PCR; TCRdb lists only in-frame clones, some missing. Of 2 million to 3 million clones listed, about 92% were seen once; the top ten hold over 0.12%. Trimming removed 6 bases at V and 3 bases at J, with 12 bases between. The V gene's germline CDR1 is MDHEN and CDR2 SYDVKM. The CDR3 is 15 amino acids. Sequenced sample: naive CD4+ T cells sorted from blood. As for subset: CD45RA+ positively selected. This chain connects TRBV28 to TRBJ2-6; possible D gene TRBD1, 5 bases. The TCR originated in a man between 18 and 35 years old in good health. The chain's CDR3 is CASSLGALGANVLTF. The CDR3, as DNA: TGTGCCAGCAGCCTTGGGGCACTTGGGGCCAACGTCCTGACTTTC.